Below, 21 T cell receptor beta chains from the same sample are listed, as sequenced in a study of Ad26.COV2.S vaccination and SARS-CoV-2 variants. Treatment specified: around 19 received Ad26.COV2.S at low or high dose, single or two shots; about 5 received placebo; per-sample allocation not given. Sampling occurred on day 63 after the first vaccine or placebo injection. Measured with immunoSEQ multiplex PCR; TCRdb has only the in-frame clones, and not every one. The profile shows hundreds of thousands of clones, around 89% of them singletons. Material: peripheral blood, obtained in a trial of Ad26.COV2.S vaccine versus placebo. These receptors all stem from a person aged 18-60 years who received the Ad26.COV2.S COVID-19 vaccine or a placebo.

The V call is TRBV11-2, the J call TRBJ2-7, with 7 bases matching TRBD1. From germline, CDR1 is SGHAT and CDR2 FQNNGV. CDR3 length: 13 residues. J was trimmed by 4 bases and V by 5 bases; bases with no gene match: 5. CDR3 sequence reads: CASSPRTGYEQYF. CDR3 coding DNA: TGTGCCAGCAGCCCAAGGACAGGTTACGAGCAGTACTTC.

The V call is TRBV18, the J call TRBJ2-1; tentative D call: TRBD1 (5 bases). The CDR3 has 16 amino acids. V lost 1 base and J lost 0, with 10 bases in between. Per germline, CDR1 KGHSH and CDR2 LQKENI. The CDR3 DNA follows: TGTGCCAGCTCACCACGACAGCAGAGCTCCTACAATGAGCAGTTCTTC. Translation gives CASSPRQQSSYNEQFF.

CDR3 loop: CASSKSGRAKGNSRSDQPQHF. The CDR3, as DNA: TGTGCCAGCAGCAAATCGGGTAGGGCCAAGGGGAACTCTCGGTCGGATCAGCCCCAGCATTTT. The V and J genes are TRBV21-1 and TRBJ1-5; the listed D gene, TRBD1, was not tested against the DNA. TRBV21-1 is reported as a pseudogene. This CDR3 region has 21 residues.

For this clone: This same CDR3 is encoded by further DNA sequences in the sample. The rearrangement uses TRBV7-8 and TRBJ2-6, with D uncertain. Germline CDR1 is SGHVS and CDR2 is FQNEAQ. The V end was cut by 5 bases, the J end by 4 bases, with 9 bases between. The CDR3 has 14 amino acids. The CDR3 DNA sequence: TGTGCCAGCAGCACGGGTTCGGGGGCCAACGTCCTGACTTTC. It specifies CASSTGSGANVLTF.

The genes are TRBV12-5 and TRBJ2-2; D not certain. The V gene lost 7 bases and the J gene lost 3 bases, with 15 bases spanning the gap. The CDR3 length is 15 residues. Looked up from germline, CDR1 is LGHNT and CDR2 is FRNRAP. For the CDR3, the DNA is TGTGCTAGTGCCCTGGACGGGCCAGACACCGGGGAGCTGTTTTTT. Its translation is CASALDGPDTGELFF.

The chain employs TRBV20-1 and TRBJ2-5; 12 bases line up with TRBD1. Germline CDR1 reads DFQATT; CDR2 reads SNEGSKA (reference sequence). The CDR3 contains 16 residues. V trimming: 3 bases; J trimming: 5 bases; junction bases outside the gene matches: 10. CDR3 loop: CSASRWGQGAEETQYF. The CDR3 DNA reads as TGCAGTGCTAGTCGCTGGGGACAGGGGGCGGAGGAGACCCAGTACTTC.

The V call is TRBV30, the J call TRBJ2-3; a possible D gene is TRBD1 (5 bases). Germline-derived CDR1 and CDR2 are GTSNPN and SVGIG (reference sequence). Trimming cost V 3 bases and J 3 bases, with 10 bases left between them. This CDR3 spans 13 amino acids. This CDR3 is CAWRERGTDTQYF. DNA for the CDR3: TGTGCCTGGAGAGAAAGGGGAACAGATACGCAGTATTTT.

This rearrangement joins TRBV18 to TRBJ1-6; TRBD1 matches 8 bases. In germline, CDR1 is KGHSH, CDR2 LQKENI. This CDR3 spans 15 amino acids. After removal of 5 bases from V and 8 bases from J, the junction contained 8 bases not matched to a gene. CDR3 region: CASSSLNRGDSPLHF. The CDR3 DNA is TGTGCCAGCTCATCCCTGAACAGGGGGGATTCACCCCTCCACTTT.

This clone was recorded a few times. The chain couples TRBV5-1 to TRBJ2-1, with D hard to call. Germline CDR1 is SGHRS and CDR2 is YFSETQ. V was clipped by 4 bases and J by 0 bases, with 11 bases between them. The CDR3 covers 15 residues. CDR3 in amino acids: CASSIDTSSYNEQFF. In DNA, the CDR3 is TGCGCCAGCAGCATCGACACGAGCTCCTACAATGAGCAGTTCTTC. The full variable domain, rest sourced from reference TRBV5-1 and TRBJ2-1, is KAGVTQTPRYLIKTRGQQVTLSCSPISGHRSVSWYQQTPGQGLQFLFEYFSETQRNKGNFPGRFSGRQFSNSRSEMNVSTLELGDSALYLCASSIDTSSYNEQFFGPGTRLTVL.

This rearrangement joins TRBV27 to TRBJ2-1, with 11 bases that match TRBD2. The CDR3 sequence is 15 residues long. The germline V gene encodes CDR1 MNHEY and CDR2 SMNVEV (reference sequence). The J segment lost 7 bases and the V segment lost 3 bases, leaving 5 bases of the junction unmatched. The CDR3 spells CASSFGLAGTNEQFF. CDR3 nucleotides: TGTGCCAGCAGTTTCGGACTAGCGGGTACTAATGAGCAGTTCTTC.

The chain joins TRBV3-1 (or the pseudogene TRBV3-2) to TRBJ2-1; the match to TRBD2 covers 7 bases. The CDR3 runs 13 residues. Germline CDR1 is LGHDT and CDR2 is YNNKEL (reference sequence). The ends lost 5 bases at V and 8 bases at J; junction bases unmatched: 6. The chain's CDR3 is CASSGAGSDEQFF. CDR3 DNA: TGTGCCAGCAGCGGAGCGGGAAGCGATGAGCAGTTCTTC.

This rearrangement joins TRBV21-1 to TRBJ2-4; the table's D gene call, TRBD1, was not cross checked with the DNA. TRBV21-1 is a pseudogene locus. This CDR3 is 18 amino acids long. The CDR3 DNA follows: TGTGCCAGCAGCGAGTCACTCCCCAGGGGGCTAGCCAAAAACATTCAGTACTTC. This encodes CASSESLPRGLAKNIQYF.

This chain links TRBV7-2 with TRBJ2-7; 9 positions agree with TRBD1. Germline V lookup: CDR1 SGHTA, CDR2 FQGNSA. The V gene end was trimmed by 5 bases and the J gene end by 5 bases; junction bases not matched to a gene: 10. This CDR3 region has 15 residues. The CDR3 nucleotides are TGTGCCAGCAGCCCCTCCGGGACAGGGTACGACGAGCAGTACTTC. Residues: CASSPSGTGYDEQYF.

The V gene is TRBV7-3, the J gene TRBJ2-3; D is unresolved. V was trimmed by 3 bases and J by 4 bases, leaving 8 bases between them. Germline CDR1 and CDR2: SGHTA and FQGTGA. The CDR3 is 13 amino acids. CDR3 in amino acids: CASSFTGADTQYF. The CDR3 DNA sequence: TGTGCCAGCAGCTTTACCGGAGCAGATACGCAGTATTTT. Variable domain in full (rest from reference TRBV7-3 and TRBJ2-3): GAGVSQTPSNKVTEKGKYVELRCDPISGHTALYWYRQSLGQGPEFLIYFQGTGAADDSGLPNDRFFAVRPEGSVSTLKIQRTERGDSAVYLCASSFTGADTQYFGPGTRLTVL.

This chain links TRBV24-1 with TRBJ2-2; D is possibly TRBD1 (6 bases). The CDR3 runs to 15 residues. The germline V and J ends were trimmed by 5 bases and 4 bases, with 13 bases remaining between them. Germline CDR1 and CDR2: KGHDR and SFDVKD. CDR3 sequence: CATSAYQGPTGELFF. CDR3 sequence (DNA): TGTGCCACCAGTGCTTATCAGGGGCCCACCGGGGAGCTGTTTTTT.

The chain employs TRBV9 and TRBJ1-4; tentative D call: TRBD1 (6 bases). Trimming pared 4 bases from V and 0 bases from J, leaving 13 bases between. This CDR3 has 16 amino acids. The germline gives CDR1 SGDLS, CDR2 YYNGEE. CDR3 nucleotide sequence: TGTGCCAGCAGCCCAACAGGGACCCCAACTAATGAAAAACTGTTTTTT. As protein: CASSPTGTPTNEKLFF.

This clone was counted once. The rearrangement links TRBV7-2 to TRBJ2-7; D is perhaps TRBD1 or TRBD2 (7 bases each). Germline values: CDR1 SGHTA, CDR2 FQGNSA. The CDR3 has 15 amino acids. The V and J ends lost 3 bases and 7 bases respectively, with 19 bases between them. CDR3 amino acids: CASSFQGGINGEQYF. The CDR3 DNA is TGTGCCAGCAGCTTTCAGGGGGGGATAAACGGAGAGCAGTACTTC.

The chain links TRBV11-2 to TRBJ2-1, with 7 bases aligning to TRBD2. Trimming took 1 base from V and 8 from J; bases not matched to a gene: 5. This CDR3 spans 14 amino acids. Germline lookup yields CDR1 SGHAT and CDR2 FQNNGV. Here the CDR3 reads CASSLGTSSDEQFF. CDR3 DNA sequence: TGTGCCAGCAGCTTAGGGACTAGTTCCGATGAGCAGTTCTTC.

The chain couples TRBV7-2 to TRBJ2-6; the D gene is possibly TRBD1 (5 bases). This CDR3 region has 15 residues. Trimming pared 6 bases from V and 1 base from J, leaving 10 bases between. Germline values: CDR1 SGHTA, CDR2 FQGNSA. The CDR3 sequence: CASSRAGSGANVLTF. In DNA form, the CDR3 reads TGTGCCAGCAGTCGTGCAGGGTCTGGGGCCAACGTCCTGACTTTC.

This chain connects TRBV11-2 to TRBJ1-5; D possibly corresponds to TRBD1 (5 bases). Trimming removed 0 bases at V and 3 bases at J, with 9 bases between. The CDR3 consists of 15 residues. The V gene's germline CDR1 is SGHAT and CDR2 FQNNGV. CDR3 protein: CASSLDTRDNQPQHF. The CDR3 DNA sequence: TGTGCCAGCAGCTTAGATACCAGGGACAATCAGCCCCAGCATTTT.

This chain uses TRBV10-3 with TRBJ1-5; D perhaps matches TRBD1 (5 bases). V gave up 8 bases and J gave up 1 base, with 9 bases separating them. The CDR3 spans 13 residues. The germline gives CDR1 ENHRY, CDR2 SYGVKD. In DNA, the CDR3 is TGTGCCATCGGGCAGGGAAGCAATCAGCCCCAGCATTTT. Residues: CAIGQGSNQPQHF.